A single sample gave rise to the 8 T cell receptor beta chains below, sequenced in a study of blood T cell repertoires in COVID-19. Repertoires were generated with immunoSEQ multiplex PCR, while TCRdb's copy carries only in-frame clones and drops some. The sample includes about 45,000 clones, 83% of them seen just once. Sequencing was performed on peripheral blood. Every receptor here comes from a man at least 80 years old in a cohort sampled during active COVID-19.

The rearrangement links TRBV18 to TRBJ1-3; 7 nucleotides match TRBD1. The CDR3 runs to 16 residues. The germline gives CDR1 KGHSH, CDR2 LQKENI. J lost 0 bases, V lost 5 bases, and 7 bases had no gene match. CDR3 bases: TGTGCCAGCTCATTCGGACAGGACCGCTCTGGAAACACCATATATTTT. Amino acids: CASSFGQDRSGNTIYF.

J is TRBJ1-3 and V is TRBV29-1; D is perhaps TRBD1 (5 bases). V was shortened by 4 bases and J by 0 bases, with 7 bases between the two germline ends. Germline V gene sequence: CDR1 SQVTM, CDR2 ANQGSEA. The CDR3 has 13 amino acids. The CDR3 sequence is CSVVTDSGNTIYF. DNA of the CDR3: TGCAGCGTTGTGACAGACTCTGGAAACACCATATATTTT.

The CDR3 DNA is TGTGCCAGCTCACAGAAATCAGGGACGAACACCGGGGAGCTGTTTTTT. Its protein product is CASSQKSGTNTGELFF. The chain employs TRBV18 and TRBJ2-2, with D tentatively TRBD1 (5 bases). V was clipped by 4 bases and J by 0 bases, with 12 bases between them. The CDR3 has 16 amino acids. Germline loops: CDR1 KGHSH, CDR2 LQKENI.

The rearrangement joins TRBV29-1 to TRBJ1-1; 7 nucleotides agree with TRBD1. This CDR3 spans 12 amino acids. V lost 7 bases to trimming and J lost 10 bases; unmatched junction nucleotides: 12. Per the germline V gene, CDR1 is SQVTM and CDR2 is ANQGSEA. The CDR3 DNA sequence: TGCAGCGGCCGGGACAGCCGATTGTCAGCTTTCTTT. Encoded protein: CSGRDSRLSAFF. The variable domain in full, completed from reference TRBV29-1 and TRBJ1-1, reads SAVISQKPSRDICQRGTSLTIQCQVDSQVTMMFWYRQQPGQSLTLIATANQGSEATYESGFVIDKFPISRPNLTFSTLTVSNMSPEDSSIYLCSGRDSRLSAFFGQGTRLTVV.

The genes are TRBV24-1 and TRBJ2-1; TRBD2 agrees at 7 bases. The CDR3 has 14 residues. Trimming took 6 bases from V and 9 from J; bases not matched to a gene: 10. Germline CDR1 KGHDR, CDR2 SFDVKD. This CDR3 is CATSSFAGVTEQFF. For the CDR3, the DNA is TGTGCCACCAGTTCTTTCGCGGGAGTCACTGAGCAGTTCTTC.

Only one count was recorded for this clone. The chain joins TRBV5-1 to TRBJ2-2, with 8 nucleotides matching TRBD2. The CDR3 length is 17 residues. The V gene end was trimmed by 5 bases and the J gene end by 1 base; junction bases not matched to a gene: 10. In germline, CDR1 is SGHRS, CDR2 YFSETQ. The CDR3, as DNA: TGCGCCAGCAGTCCCCGGACGGGAGGGATGAACACCGGGGAGCTGTTTTTT. Amino acid sequence: CASSPRTGGMNTGELFF.

The gene calls are TRBV5-4 and TRBJ2-7; 8 bases agree with TRBD2. Germline CDR1 is SGHNT and CDR2 is YYREEE (reference sequence). J was trimmed by 1 base and V by 4 bases; bases with no gene match: 10. The CDR3 has 16 amino acids. Written as DNA, the CDR3 is TGTGCCAGCAGCACAAGACTTCGGGGGGGTTCCTACGAGCAGTACTTC. Translation: CASSTRLRGGSYEQYF. The entire variable domain, with the rest obtained from reference TRBV5-4 and TRBJ2-7, is as follows: ETGVTQSPTHLIKTRGQQVTLRCSSQSGHNTVSWYQQALGQGPQFIFQYYREEENGRGNFPPRFSGLQFPNYSSELNVNALELDDSALYLCASSTRLRGGSYEQYFGPGTRLTVT.

The J gene is TRBJ2-5, the V gene TRBV9; a weak D match, TRBD1 (5 bases). The CDR3 is 13 residues long. Trimming took off 0 bases at V and 6 bases at J, with 9 bases between the two ends. CDR1 SGDLS and CDR2 YYNGEE come from the germline V gene. As DNA, the CDR3 is TGTGCCAGCAGCGTAGAGGCAGGGAAGACCCAGTACTTC. This codes for CASSVEAGKTQYF.